This T cell receptor beta chain was retrieved from a study of T cell responses to AZD1222 COVID-19 vaccine. The study, taken as a whole, reports: Spike-wide vaccine-associated CD4 TCRs dominated at 160-218 and 743-854. Reportedly, nearly half the spike-specific TCRs target unmutated variant regions. Without day 14 samples, only post-peak T cell repertoires were studied.

Regarding this clone: The antigen is undetermined.

Trimming took 8 bases from V and 2 from J; bases not matched to a gene: 9. This CDR3 is 15 amino acids long. Germline V CDR1 and CDR2: ENHRY, SYGVKD. Clones were sequenced by immunoSEQ multiplex PCR, and TCRdb holds only the in-frame ones, with some missing. The repertoire holds 150,000 or so clones, with 80% to 90% as singletons. This receptor was taken from an adult in good health. Material: peripheral blood, obtained on day 0 of MenACWY control vaccination. This chain uses TRBV10-3 with TRBJ2-3; TRBD2 aligns across 8 bases. The CDR3 here is CAIRTSGSDTDTQYF. The CDR3 DNA reads TGTGCCATCCGGACGAGCGGGAGTGACACAGATACGCAGTATTTT.